Listed here are 5 T cell receptor beta chains from one sample, sequenced in a study of blood T cell repertoires in COVID-19. Only in-frame clones appear in the TCRdb table, and some are missing; sequencing was by immunoSEQ multiplex PCR. The sample holds some 330,000 clones, more than 75% seen once. Sequenced material: PBMCs or T cells enriched from blood (not recorded which). The receptors come from a man aged 35-49 years in a cohort exposed to, infected with or recovered from COVID-19 (not recorded which).

V is TRBV9 and J is TRBJ2-3; D is perhaps TRBD2 (5 bases). The CDR3 covers 15 residues. CDR1 and CDR2 (germline): SGDLS, YYNGEE. V lost 0 bases and J lost 3, with 11 bases in between. In DNA form, the CDR3 reads TGTGCCAGCAGCGTAGGTGGGAGTAGAACAGATACGCAGTATTTT. It specifies CASSVGGSRTDTQYF.

This clone was found once. The chain combines TRBV29-1 with TRBJ1-2; unclear D gene. The CDR3 runs to 12 residues. The V gene's germline CDR1 is SQVTM and CDR2 ANQGSEA. Trimming pared 5 bases from V and 1 base from J, leaving 8 bases between. The CDR3 nucleotides are TGCAGCGTTCGCGGAGATAACTATGGCTACACCTTC. It is translated as CSVRGDNYGYTF.

This chain links TRBV7-9 with TRBJ2-5; TRBD2 matches at 7 bases. CDR3 size: 15 residues. The germline CDR1 and CDR2 sequences are SEHNR and FQNEAQ (reference sequence). The J segment lost 5 bases and the V segment lost 4 bases, leaving 10 bases of the junction unmatched. DNA of the CDR3: TGTGCCAGCAGCTCCCCGGGGGGTAGCGGGGAGACCCAGTACTTC. Residues: CASSSPGGSGETQYF.

The chain has TRBV5-5 and TRBJ2-1; D is possibly TRBD1 (5 bases). This CDR3 has 14 residues. The V end lost 2 bases, the J end lost 9 bases, and 15 bases lay between the germline ends. Germline V lookup: CDR1 SGHKS, CDR2 YYEKEE (reference sequence). Here the CDR3 DNA reads TGTGCCAGCAGCTTCTTGTGGGGCCAAGGTGAGCAGTTCTTC. Its protein product is CASSFLWGQGEQFF.

The sample holds one count of this clone. The rearrangement uses TRBV5-4 and TRBJ2-2; TRBD1 aligns across 9 bases. Germline V gives CDR1 SGHNT, CDR2 YYREEE (reference sequence). J lost 1 base, V lost 4 bases, and 2 bases had no gene match. The CDR3 consists of 15 residues. This chain's CDR3 is CASSTGQGNTGELFF. The CDR3 DNA is TGTGCCAGCAGCACGGGACAGGGGAACACCGGGGAGCTGTTTTTT.